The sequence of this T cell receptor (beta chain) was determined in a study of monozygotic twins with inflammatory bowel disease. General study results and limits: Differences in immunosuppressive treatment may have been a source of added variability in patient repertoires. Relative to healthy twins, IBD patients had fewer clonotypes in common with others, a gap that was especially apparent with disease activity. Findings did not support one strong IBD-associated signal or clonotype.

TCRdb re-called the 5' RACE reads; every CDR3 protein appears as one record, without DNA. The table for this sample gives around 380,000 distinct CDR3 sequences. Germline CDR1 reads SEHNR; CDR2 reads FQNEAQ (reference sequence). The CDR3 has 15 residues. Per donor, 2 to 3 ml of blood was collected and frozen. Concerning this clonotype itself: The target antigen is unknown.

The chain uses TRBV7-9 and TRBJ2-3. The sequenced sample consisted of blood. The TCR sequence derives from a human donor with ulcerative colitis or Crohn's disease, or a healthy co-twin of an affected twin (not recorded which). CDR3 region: CASSLLKSPTDTQYF.